The 24 T cell receptor beta chains reported below all come from one sample, sequenced in a study of cytomegalovirus exposure and HLA in healthy donors. Primers included in the PCR were 60 Vbeta and 13 Jbeta primers. This table comes from immunoSEQ multiplex PCR, and its TCRdb copy is limited to in-frame clones, with some not included. The sample includes about 51,000 clones. Sequenced sample: PBMCs. Receptor source: a female donor in good health and CMV-seronegative.

The CDR3 protein is CASSSSQGGYGYTF. CDR3 bases: TGTGCCAGCAGCTCATCGCAGGGGGGCTATGGCTACACCTTC. This sequence joins TRBV11-2 and TRBJ1-2; 7 bases agree with TRBD1. Germline trimming cut 4 bases from V and 4 bases from J; bases unmatched to any gene: 6. Germline CDR1 is SGHAT and CDR2 is FQNNGV. The CDR3 runs to 14 residues.

The J gene is TRBJ2-7, the V gene TRBV30; D is undetermined. Germline V gives CDR1 GTSNPN, CDR2 SVGIG (reference sequence). Trimming cost V 0 bases and J 3 bases, with 6 bases left between them. This CDR3 has 12 residues. In DNA, the CDR3 is TGTGCCTGGAGTGTACCCAGCTACGAGCAGTACTTC. Its translation is CAWSVPSYEQYF.

The CDR3, as DNA: TGTGCCACCAGTTATTTGCGGGAGCGGGGGGATACGCAGTATTTT. It specifies CATSYLRERGDTQYF. The chain recombines TRBV15 with TRBJ2-3, with 8 nucleotides matching TRBD2. CDR1 and CDR2 (germline): LNHNV, YYDKDF (reference sequence). CDR3 size: 15 residues. The V gene end was trimmed by 6 bases and the J gene end by 6 bases; junction bases not matched to a gene: 11. The full variable domain, rest sourced from reference TRBV15 and TRBJ2-3, is DAMVIQNPRYQVTQFGKPVTLSCSQTLNHNVMYWYQQKSSQAPKLLFHYYDKDFNNEADTPDNFQSRRPNTSFCFLDIRSPGLGDTAMYLCATSYLRERGDTQYFGPGTRLTVL.

The rearrangement joins TRBV5-1 to TRBJ2-2; D is unclear. This CDR3 spans 12 amino acids. Germline V gene data show CDR1 as SGHRS and CDR2 as YFSETQ. With 4 bases removed from V and 8 bases from J, the gap between germline ends came to 9 bases. The CDR3 loop reads CASSRVDGELFF. CDR3 nucleotides: TGCGCCAGCAGCCGGGTCGATGGGGAGCTGTTTTTT.

The chain couples TRBV6-5 to TRBJ2-7; 11 bases fit TRBD2. V was clipped by 6 bases and J by 3 bases; unmatched bases: 4. Germline CDR1 reads MNHEY; CDR2 reads SVGAGI. CDR3 length: 14 amino acids. CDR3 sequence (DNA): TGTGCCAGCAGGAGGACTAGCGGGCACTACGAGCAGTACTTC. Its protein product is CASRRTSGHYEQYF.

CDR3 sequence reads: CSVEDRGQYGYTF. CDR3 DNA: TGCAGCGTTGAGGACAGGGGCCAGTATGGCTACACCTTC. The chain has TRBV29-1 and TRBJ1-2; 9 nucleotides agree with TRBD1. The CDR3 is made up of 13 amino acids. With V trimmed by 3 bases and J by 5 bases, 4 bases remained unmatched. The germline V gene encodes CDR1 SQVTM and CDR2 ANQGSEA.

The rearrangement joins TRBV13 to TRBJ2-7; 7 nucleotides agree with TRBD1. The germline V gene has CDR1 PRHDT and CDR2 FYEKMQ (reference sequence). The ends lost 5 bases at V and 9 bases at J; junction bases unmatched: 13. The length of the CDR3 is 14 residues. In DNA, the CDR3 is TGTGCCAGCAGCCCGGCGGGCAGCCCAGGGGGGCAGTACTTC. Its protein is CASSPAGSPGGQYF. The whole variable domain, remainder taken from reference TRBV13 and TRBJ2-7, is AAGVIQSPRHLIKEKRETATLKCYPIPRHDTVYWYQQGPGQDPQFLISFYEKMQSDKGSIPDRFSAQQFSDYHSELNMSSLELGDSALYFCASSPAGSPGGQYFGPGTRLTVT.

This chain links TRBV7-2 with TRBJ1-6, with D possibly TRBD1 on 6 matching bases. This CDR3 region has 18 residues. The germline V and J ends were trimmed by 1 base and 1 base, with 14 bases remaining between them. The germline V gene encodes CDR1 SGHTA and CDR2 FQGNSA. This CDR3 is CASSLGAQGGSYNSPLHF. In DNA, the CDR3 is TGTGCCAGCAGCTTAGGGGCACAGGGCGGGTCCTATAATTCACCCCTCCACTTT.

This chain connects TRBV30 to TRBJ2-7; 14 positions match TRBD2. V lost 7 bases, J lost 5 bases, and 7 bases stayed unmatched. CDR3 length equals 14 residues. CDR1 is GTSNPN and CDR2 is SVGIG in the germline V gene (reference sequence). The CDR3 nucleotides are TGTGCCTCCATGACTAGCGGGAGGGTGAACGAGCAGTACTTC. This encodes CASMTSGRVNEQYF.

The V call is TRBV29-1, the J call TRBJ2-5; 7 bases match TRBD2. Trimming cost V 4 bases and J 4 bases; bases outside gene matches: 3. Germline values: CDR1 SQVTM, CDR2 ANQGSEA. CDR3 length: 12 amino acids. The CDR3 loop reads CSVVLATETQYF. The CDR3 DNA reads TGCAGCGTTGTACTAGCGACAGAGACCCAGTACTTC.

The rearrangement uses TRBV25-1 and TRBJ1-2, with a possible D match to TRBD1 (6 bases). The CDR3 runs 15 residues. With 1 base removed from V and 5 bases from J, the gap between germline ends came to 14 bases. Germline V gene sequence: CDR1 MGHDK, CDR2 SYGVNS. The CDR3 region is CASSELTGGTYGYTF. The CDR3, as DNA: TGTGCCAGCAGTGAATTGACAGGTGGCACTTATGGCTACACCTTC.

The chain couples TRBV5-1 to TRBJ2-3; D perhaps matches TRBD1 (5 bases). CDR1 is SGHRS, CDR2 YFSETQ, per germline. This CDR3 region has 16 residues. V lost 0 bases and J 2 bases, leaving 13 bases between the germline ends. The CDR3 coding sequence is TGCGCCAGCAGCTTGGTCGGTCAGGGAATCACAGATACGCAGTATTTT. Encoded protein: CASSLVGQGITDTQYF.

The DNA of the CDR3 is TGTGCCAGCAGCCGCCTGACAGGGGTTGCTGAAGCTTTCTTT. It codes for CASSRLTGVAEAFF. The rearrangement joins TRBV6-5 to TRBJ1-1; 8 bases agree with TRBD1. The CDR3 contains 14 residues. In germline, CDR1 is MNHEY, CDR2 SVGAGI. The junction had 9 bases not matched to a gene; V was cut back by 6 bases and J by 6 bases.

The chain combines TRBV29-1 with TRBJ1-3, with 9 nucleotides matching TRBD1. Unmatched junction bases numbered 5, after V lost 7 bases and J lost 4 bases. The CDR3 covers 13 residues. In germline, CDR1 is SQVTM, CDR2 ANQGSEA. The CDR3 is CSAGTGPGNTIYF. DNA of the CDR3: TGCAGCGCCGGGACAGGGCCCGGAAACACCATATATTTT.

The chain recombines TRBV30 with TRBJ1-3; D is perhaps TRBD1 (5 bases). V was clipped by 3 bases and J by 4 bases, with 13 bases between them. CDR1 is GTSNPN and CDR2 is SVGIG in the germline V gene (reference sequence). The length of the CDR3 is 14 residues. CDR3 amino acids: CAWRDTTQGNTIYF. The CDR3 nucleotides read TGTGCCTGGAGGGACACGACGCAAGGAAACACCATATATTTT.

The chain links TRBV15 to TRBJ2-7, with 12 bases fitting TRBD2. The CDR3 sequence is 14 residues long. CDR1 LNHNV and CDR2 YYDKDF come from the germline V gene (reference sequence). J gave up 6 bases and V 8 bases, and 8 bases lay outside the gene matches. CDR3 DNA: TGTGCCACCGGGGGCCCTAGCGGGAGGGGCGAGCAGTACTTC. Protein product: CATGGPSGRGEQYF.

V is TRBV2 and J is TRBJ1-5; no definite D call. The CDR3 sequence is 13 residues long. Germline assignment: CDR1 SNHLY and CDR2 FYNNEI. The V end was cut by 6 bases, the J end by 7 bases, with 13 bases between. The CDR3 region has the DNA TGTGCCAGCAGCGACGAGGCTTTCCAGCCCCAGCATTTT. This encodes CASSDEAFQPQHF.

This sequence joins TRBV29-1 and TRBJ1-1; 8 bases line up with TRBD1. V shed 7 bases and J 1 base; nucleotides not matched to a gene: 2. This CDR3 contains 12 residues. Germline lookup yields CDR1 SQVTM and CDR2 ANQGSEA. The CDR3 sequence: CSGGTGNTEAFF. The DNA of the CDR3 is TGCAGCGGAGGGACAGGGAACACTGAAGCTTTCTTT.

The gene calls are TRBV4-1 and TRBJ1-5; D call uncertain. Germline V gene data show CDR1 as MGHRA and CDR2 as YSYEKL. V lost 4 bases to trimming and J lost 5 bases, with 6 bases between them. This CDR3 is 12 amino acids long. CDR3 loop: CASSPADQPQHF. In DNA, the CDR3 is TGCGCCAGCAGCCCGGCGGATCAGCCCCAGCATTTT.

The rearrangement joins TRBV6-1 to TRBJ2-7, with 7 bases aligning to TRBD2. The CDR3 is made up of 14 amino acids. J gave up 3 bases and V 6 bases, and 8 bases lay outside the gene matches. Germline CDR1 MNHNS, CDR2 SASEGT. CDR3 protein: CASRGAGRNYEQYF. The CDR3 DNA reads as TGTGCCAGCAGGGGAGCGGGGAGGAACTACGAGCAGTACTTC.

The chain is built from TRBV2 and TRBJ1-2; TRBD1 aligns across 7 bases. J lost 8 bases, V lost 6 bases, and 6 bases had no gene match. Germline values: CDR1 SNHLY, CDR2 FYNNEI. This CDR3 contains 12 residues. The CDR3 here is CASREGAWGYTF. CDR3 sequence (DNA): TGTGCCAGCAGGGAGGGGGCTTGGGGCTACACCTTC. Using reference TRBV2 and TRBJ1-2 for the parts outside the CDR3, the full variable domain is EPEVTQTPSHQVTQMGQEVILRCVPISNHLYFYWYRQILGQKVEFLVSFYNNEISEKSEIFDDQFSVERPDGSNFTLKIRSTKLEDSAMYFCASREGAWGYTFGSGTRLTVV.

V and J are TRBV13 and TRBJ2-7; TRBD1 matches 8 bases. This CDR3 is 15 amino acids long. V was clipped by 1 base and J by 3 bases; unmatched bases: 5. Germline V gene sequence: CDR1 PRHDT, CDR2 FYEKMQ (reference sequence). The CDR3 loop reads CASSLVGTGGYEQYF. CDR3 DNA sequence: TGTGCCAGCAGCTTAGTGGGTACAGGGGGCTACGAGCAGTACTTC. Full variable domain (remainder filled in from reference TRBV13 and TRBJ2-7): AAGVIQSPRHLIKEKRETATLKCYPIPRHDTVYWYQQGPGQDPQFLISFYEKMQSDKGSIPDRFSAQQFSDYHSELNMSSLELGDSALYFCASSLVGTGGYEQYFGPGTRLTVT.

V usage is TRBV5-4 and J usage is TRBJ1-2; D possibly corresponds to TRBD1 (5 bases). The CDR3 loop spans 16 amino acids. The germline V gene encodes CDR1 SGHNT and CDR2 YYREEE (reference sequence). The V and J ends lost 0 bases and 4 bases respectively, with 16 bases between them. The CDR3 spells CASSLAPKGQSYGYTF. Here the CDR3 DNA reads TGTGCCAGCAGCTTGGCCCCAAAGGGGCAATCCTATGGCTACACCTTC.

The genes are TRBV4-2 and TRBJ1-2; D is ambiguous. CDR3 length: 16 residues. Germline CDR1 LGHNA, CDR2 YNFKEQ. V lost 0 bases and J lost 8, with 19 bases in between. The CDR3: CASSQDRKAMAYGYTF. CDR3 bases: TGTGCCAGCAGCCAAGATCGTAAAGCGATGGCCTACGGCTACACCTTC.